The T cell receptor beta chain under discussion was sequenced for a study of T cell changes during pregnancy in multiple sclerosis. Assay used: immunoSEQ multiplex PCR; TCRdb lists only in-frame clones, some missing. The data contain around 69,000 clones, less than 95% of them singletons. CDR3 length equals 14 residues. Germline-derived CDR1 and CDR2 are MNHEY and SVGAGI. The rearrangement joins TRBV6-5 to TRBJ2-5, with D possibly matching TRBD1 (6 bases). The DNA end lines up better with TRBJ2-7; the J call may be wrong. The sequencing here drew on peripheral blood, taken in the second trimester of pregnancy. This receptor was obtained from a female donor in good health, enrolled as a control in a pregnancy study. CDR3 region: CASSLTGSSYEQYF. Written as DNA, the CDR3 is TGTGCCAGCAGCCTAACAGGGAGCTCCTACGAGCAGTACTTC.